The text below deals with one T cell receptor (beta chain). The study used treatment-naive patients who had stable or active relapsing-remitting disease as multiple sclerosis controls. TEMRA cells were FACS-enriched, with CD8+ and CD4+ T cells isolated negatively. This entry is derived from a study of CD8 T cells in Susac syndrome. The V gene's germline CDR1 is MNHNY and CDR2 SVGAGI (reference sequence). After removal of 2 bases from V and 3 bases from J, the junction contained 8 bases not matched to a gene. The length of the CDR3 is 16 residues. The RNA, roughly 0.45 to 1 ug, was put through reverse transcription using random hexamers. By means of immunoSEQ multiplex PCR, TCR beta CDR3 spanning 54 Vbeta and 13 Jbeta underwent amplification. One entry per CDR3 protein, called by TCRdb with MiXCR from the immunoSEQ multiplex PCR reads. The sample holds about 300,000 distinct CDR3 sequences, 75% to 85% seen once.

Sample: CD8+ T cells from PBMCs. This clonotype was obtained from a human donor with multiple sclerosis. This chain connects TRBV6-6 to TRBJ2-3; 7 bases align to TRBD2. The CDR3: CASSYGTSAPTDTQYF. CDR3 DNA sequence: TGTGCCAGCAGTTACGGTACTAGCGCACCTACAGATACGCAGTATTTT.